This paragraph covers one T cell receptor (beta chain) sequence. The antigen this receptor binds is unknown. Per-nucleotide qualities are absent, and no much larger clonotype sits a single base away. Looking up the germline V gene yields CDR1 KGHSH and CDR2 LQKENI. V sheds 5 bases and J sheds 2 bases, leaving 9 bases between their ends. The cysteine opens and the phenylalanine closes a CDR3 of 13 amino acids. Only CDR3 DNA remains: 39 bases, in frame from the first base. Receptor amplification or capture employed the immunoSEQ multiplex PCR assay. For the multiplex PCR, a mixture combining 60 forward primers for TCR Vbeta segments and 13 reverse primers for TCR Jbeta segments was used. Amplification of the CDR3 region of rearranged TCR beta genes was performed with a multiplex PCR assay on genomic DNA. On the Illumina HiSeq System, the amplified TCR beta libraries were sequenced as 87-base-pair reads. Per the authors' processing: A later analysis counted some 80 million unique TCR beta chains across the 666 repertoires, and 9.5 million to 11 million of these chains were shared by at least two donors. To remove PCR and sequencing errors, raw reads were error-corrected and collapsed into unique sequences using a nearest-neighbor algorithm that merged closely related sequences. CDR3 sequences were aligned to IMGT reference sequences to assign V, D and J gene segments. Each retained sequence needed at least a six-nucleotide match to both a V gene segment and a J gene segment. Rearrangements were classified as productive when the CDR3 lacked stop codons and remained in frame with V and J, and all other rearrangements were classified as non-productive. Following IMGT convention, CDR3 was defined as the stretch from the second conserved V-encoded cysteine to the conserved J-encoded phenylalanine. The earlier analysis of fewer than 750 of the donors excluded sequences that lacked an unambiguous match to a single V gene segment. An earlier analysis of several hundred of the donors called V segments functional above 56.7% productive rearrangements and segregating when the between-donor standard deviation exceeded 5%. A statistical classification framework was built to diagnose cytomegalovirus status from the catalog of TCR beta chain sequences. A later analysis assigned V and J genes by comparing TCR nucleotide sequences with IMGT/GENE-DB human TR gene sequences. Using the TCRdist pipeline, a later analysis assigned CDR3 sequences along with most-parsimonious VDJ recombination scenarios. A later analysis defined each TCR beta chain by its CDR3 amino acid sequence plus V-gene family, and excluded reads lacking a unique V-gene family. A later analysis removed 550 to 700 highly shared, low-generation-probability nucleotide sequences to deal with suspected cross-contamination and a sequencing artifact. In a later analysis, a clonal expansion index was calculated for each public chain from normalized within-repertoire ranks of inferred template counts. A later analysis computed generation probabilities with a VDJ recombination model fitted to out-of-frame rearrangements, and checked the results against IGoR. Hypergeometric tests were used in a later analysis to score TCR-TCR, TCR-HLA and TCR-CMV co-occurrence, with a repertoire-size bias correction applied to the TCR pairs. To estimate false discovery rates, a later analysis permuted the HLA or CMV assignments 20 times. In a later analysis, co-occurring TCRs were grouped using DBSCAN, and TCRdist sequence similarity was added for clustering within HLA-allele-positive subsets. For co-occurrence clustering, repertoires with fewer than 30,000 or more than 120,000 public chains were excluded, along with several repertoires with anomalous nucleotide sharing. The table was pulled from immuneACCESS by TCRdb, which kept in-frame rearrangements only. Such tables lose some clones; where checked, under half of the loss comes from unresolved V genes, and the rest has no known cause. The V and J calls and clone size were taken over from that table, and D and trimming were inferred from the DNA. The sample table contains over 80,000 clones; only one count was recorded for 75% to 80% of them. Of the sample, 6% falls within the top ten clones.

The sample originates from a study of cytomegalovirus exposure and HLA in healthy donors (dated by TCRdb to 2016 to 2017). Broadly, across the study: According to an earlier analysis of 550 to 700 of the donors, 150 million to 200 million T cells yielded 117 million unique TCR beta sequences and 250 to 350 Gb of sequence data. Of the roughly 400 genotyped donors, roughly 80% were placed in the genetic ancestry cluster associated with self-reported Caucasian donors. An early release covering roughly 640 HLA-typed donors comprised about 290 gigabases of sequencing data and around 80 million unique TCR sequences. The number of donors typed differed by locus, with roughly 629-640 for A, B, C, DRB1 and DQB1, 522 for DQA1, over 600 for DPA1, and approximately 470 for DPB1. All discovery cohort repertoires had been generated using a single sequencing platform. HLA typing included class I and class II loci at four-digit resolution. To predict cytomegalovirus infection status, the study combined high-throughput TCR immunosequencing, statistical association of individual TCRs with disease status, and machine learning. A later genetic analysis took genome-wide SNP genotypes for about 55% of the 666 donors and used that subset as a discovery cohort. Because of strong linkage in the cohort, roughly five DR-DQ haplotypes were treated as single units for association and clustering. Rather than drawing on any new phenotypic data, the later analysis identified candidate immune exposures from TCR beta sequences and the way those sequences occurred across donors. Donor age, sex, ethnicity and CMV serostatus were collected together with the repertoire data. A later analysis re-analyzed previously published TCR beta repertoires from about 600 donors and added high-resolution HLA genotyping to study TCR occurrence patterns. Besides the first cohort of around 700 subjects, a separate validation cohort made up of roughly 130 different subjects was used. Among some 400 genotyped donors of the cohort, an average of about 240,000 unique TCR beta nucleotide sequences was sequenced per donor, of which roughly 17% were non-productive. An earlier analysis of some 500 of the donors used high-throughput TCR beta sequencing to judge whether each TCR beta V gene segment behaved as functional or pseudogenic. The T cell repertoires of some 670 subjects were profiled by immunosequencing and related to cytomegalovirus serostatus. The study was designed to test whether signatures of past pathogen exposure could be identified by cataloging public T cell receptors. Study-wide conclusions, independent of this receptor: In vitro tests confirmed that a few of the cytomegalovirus-associated TCR beta chains recognize cytomegalovirus antigens. In a later analysis, 15,000 to 20,000 TCR beta sequences were associated with specific HLA alleles at a false discovery rate of 0.05. Because counts were too low, more than 15 rarely observed V segments, including chromosome 9 orphons, were excluded from the earlier analysis of 587 of the donors. Some IMGT-functional V segments, including TRBV6-2 and TRBV6-3, could not be distinguished by the 87-base-pair reads and were therefore excluded. Compared with the roughly 670-donor mean, donors in an Asian-associated ancestry cluster had fewer N-insertions in productive TCRs, according to a later genetic analysis. The authors suggested that the approach could potentially be extended to other disease states and immunological phenotypes. Linkage disequilibrium might explain the correlated functional status among segregating V segments, but an unknown experimental factor could not be ruled out. A cluster of highly shared sequence variants was judged likely to be a technical artifact of the sequencing pipeline. In both the original and validation cohorts, the classifier was reported to diagnose cytomegalovirus status with high specificity and sensitivity. Several of the top co-occurrence clusters appeared to be linked to parvovirus B19, influenza, CMV and Epstein-Barr virus, according to a later analysis. A further reported finding was that TCR beta sequences accurately predicted the HLA-A and HLA-B alleles for most subjects in the first cohort. The study listed approximately 160 TCR beta chains as associated with cytomegalovirus. Because HLA typing was missing for some donors at each locus, association tests included only the typed subset. While some public TCRs were present in many individuals, most TCR sequences turned up only very rarely across donors. In a later analysis, TCR association rates were found to vary across HLA loci, with the most associated TCRs seen for DRB1 alleles and the fewest for HLA-C alleles. The presence/absence analyses assumed that sequencing depth was roughly uniform across donors, and that assumption may not be true. Most CMV-associated TCR beta chains appeared to be HLA-restricted in a later analysis, and the HLA associations seemed to be driven largely by CMV exposure. Only TCR beta chains were sequenced in this cohort, and the absence of alpha or paired-chain data limited detectable features. The only immune exposure information available for the cohort was CMV serostatus. In an earlier analysis of fewer than 700 of the donors, most TCR beta V segments appeared in productive rearrangements about 87% or about 30% of the time, broadly matching IMGT annotations. A later analysis found that HLA-associated TCR beta chains were more clonally expanded and had lower generation probabilities than equally common non-associated chains. V-gene and J-gene trimming of TCR beta chains was associated with a missense DCLRE1C variant in a later genetic analysis, and the association was replicated in an independent cohort. Strong co-occurrence of HLA alleles, especially DR and DQ, made assigning TCR associations to individual alleles difficult.

The cohort consisted of 670 or so healthy bone marrow donors. Cohort members were all nominally healthy when sampled, although unrecorded immune exposures were likely present. The donor tested CMV seronegative, placing the donor among the 350 or so seronegative members of the cohort. Each donor provided a peripheral blood sample, and peripheral blood mononuclear cells were used for TCR beta sequencing. Genomic DNA extraction from the blood cell samples was performed with the Qiagen DNeasy Blood Extraction Kit. What was sequenced was PBMCs. The rearrangement combines TRBV18 with TRBJ2-5, with the identity of the D gene unclear. The sequence was collected from a female donor in good health and CMV-seronegative. The DNA reads as follows: TGTGCCAGCTCAATGGCGACTCAAGAGACCCAGTACTTC. The resulting protein is CASSMATQETQYF. The CDR3 plus the reference TRBV18 and TRBJ2-5 genes for the other parts give the full variable domain: NAGVMQNPRHLVRRRGQEARLRCSPMKGHSHVYWYRQLPEEGLKFMVYLQKENIIDESGMPKERFSAEFPKEGPSILRIQQVVRGDSAAYFCASSMATQETQYFGPGTRLLVL.